The sequence of this T cell receptor (beta chain) was determined in a study of blood T cell repertoires in COVID-19. The data were produced by immunoSEQ multiplex PCR, yet TCRdb's version contains in-frame clones alone and is incomplete. The sample includes about 430,000 clones, 88% of them seen just once. Specimen: PBMCs or T cells enriched from blood (not recorded which). The sequence came from a woman aged 25 to 39 with acute COVID-19.

DNA of the CDR3: TGCGCCAGCAGTGAGGCGGGAGGCAATCAGCCCCAGCATTTT. It yields the protein CASSEAGGNQPQHF. This chain links TRBV10-2 with TRBJ1-5; no clear D. The length of the CDR3 is 14 residues. V was trimmed by 2 bases and J by 2 bases, leaving 7 bases between them. Germline CDR1 and CDR2: WSHSY and SAAADI.